The clone carrying this TCR beta chain has only a few counts. The antigen is not known. Regions amplified from RNA transcripts were the TCR beta CDR3 regions. TCR CDR3 underwent first-round RT-PCR with the HTBI primer set. TCRdb processed the multiplex PCR reads anew with MiXCR; each CDR3 protein has one entry. In the table there are some 250,000 distinct CDR3 sequences, 14% to 15% of which are singletons. This sample is drawn from a study of T cells in Graves' hyperthyroidism and ophthalmopathy. Broader study findings: Separation of ophthalmopathy from stable hyperthyroidism was achieved by a 13 V-J model. Ophthalmopathy was predicted by the model a median of about 6.7 months ahead of onset. The blood repertoire included most of the expanded thyroid clonotypes above 0.001.

With 10 bases removed from V and 0 bases from J, the gap between germline ends came to 12 bases. This CDR3 contains 14 residues. CDR1 is MNHNS and CDR2 is SASEGT in the germline V gene. A patient was excluded if there was uncontrolled infection, other autoimmune disease, pregnancy or lactation. Sample: blood. The chain carries TRBV6-1 and TRBJ1-4; D is unresolved. This TCR derives from a middle-aged woman with Graves' hyperthyroidism that later progressed to Graves' ophthalmopathy. The CDR3 DNA sequence: TGTGCCACAAACCCGGGCCCAACTAATGAAAAACTGTTTTTT. It translates to CATNPGPTNEKLFF.